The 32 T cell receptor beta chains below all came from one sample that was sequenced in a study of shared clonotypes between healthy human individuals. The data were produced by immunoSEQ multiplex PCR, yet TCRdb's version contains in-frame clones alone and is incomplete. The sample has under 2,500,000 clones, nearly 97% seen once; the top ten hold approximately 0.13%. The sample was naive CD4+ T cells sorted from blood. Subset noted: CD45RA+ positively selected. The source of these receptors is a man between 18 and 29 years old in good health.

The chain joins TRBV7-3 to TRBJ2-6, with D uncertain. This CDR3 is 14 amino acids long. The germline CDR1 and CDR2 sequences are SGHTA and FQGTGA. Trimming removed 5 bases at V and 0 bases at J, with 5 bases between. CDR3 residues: CASSAHSGANVLTF. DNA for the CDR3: TGTGCCAGCAGCGCCCACTCTGGGGCCAACGTCCTGACTTTC.

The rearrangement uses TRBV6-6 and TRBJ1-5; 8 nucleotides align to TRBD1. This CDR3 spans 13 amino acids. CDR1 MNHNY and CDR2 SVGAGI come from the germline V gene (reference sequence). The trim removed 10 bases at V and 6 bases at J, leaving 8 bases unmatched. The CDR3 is CATLSGGGQPQHF. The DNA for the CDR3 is TGTGCCACCCTCTCAGGGGGCGGTCAGCCCCAGCATTTT.

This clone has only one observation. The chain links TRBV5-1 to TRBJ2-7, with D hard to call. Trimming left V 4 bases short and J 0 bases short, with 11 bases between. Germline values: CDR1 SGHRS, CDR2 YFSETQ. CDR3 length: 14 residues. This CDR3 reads CASSRSSSSYEQYF. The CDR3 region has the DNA TGCGCCAGCAGCCGATCATCCAGCTCCTACGAGCAGTACTTC.

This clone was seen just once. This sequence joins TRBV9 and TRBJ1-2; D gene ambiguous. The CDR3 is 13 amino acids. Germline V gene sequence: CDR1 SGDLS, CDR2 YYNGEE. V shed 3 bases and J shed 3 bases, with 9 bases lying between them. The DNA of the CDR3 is TGTGCCAGCAGCGACAGCAATCACTATGGCTACACCTTC. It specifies CASSDSNHYGYTF.

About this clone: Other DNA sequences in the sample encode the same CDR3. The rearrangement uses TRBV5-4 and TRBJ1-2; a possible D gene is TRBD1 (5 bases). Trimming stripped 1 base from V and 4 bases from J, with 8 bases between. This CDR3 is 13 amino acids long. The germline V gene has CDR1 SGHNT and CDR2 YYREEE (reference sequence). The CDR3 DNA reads TGTGCCAGCAGCTTGTCGGGGGGCTATGGCTACACCTTC. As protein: CASSLSGGYGYTF.

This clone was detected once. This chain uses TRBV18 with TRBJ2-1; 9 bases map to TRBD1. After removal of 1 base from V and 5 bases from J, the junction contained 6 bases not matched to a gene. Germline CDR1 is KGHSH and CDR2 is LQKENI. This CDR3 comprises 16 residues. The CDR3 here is CASSPRSGQGNNEQFF. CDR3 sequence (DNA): TGTGCCAGCTCACCACGTTCAGGACAGGGGAACAATGAGCAGTTCTTC.

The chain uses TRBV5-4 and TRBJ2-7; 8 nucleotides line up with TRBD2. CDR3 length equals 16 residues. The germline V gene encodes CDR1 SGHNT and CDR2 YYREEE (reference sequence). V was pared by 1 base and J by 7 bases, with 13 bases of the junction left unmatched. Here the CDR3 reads CASSLRSTGGRREQYF. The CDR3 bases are TGTGCCAGCAGCTTGAGGTCTACGGGGGGGCGGAGAGAGCAGTACTTC.

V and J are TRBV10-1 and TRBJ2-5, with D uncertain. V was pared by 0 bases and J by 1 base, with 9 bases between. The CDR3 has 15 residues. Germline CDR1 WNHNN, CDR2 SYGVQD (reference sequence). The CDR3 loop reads CASSESGNPQETQYF. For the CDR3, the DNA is TGCGCCAGCAGTGAGTCGGGCAACCCCCAAGAGACCCAGTACTTC.

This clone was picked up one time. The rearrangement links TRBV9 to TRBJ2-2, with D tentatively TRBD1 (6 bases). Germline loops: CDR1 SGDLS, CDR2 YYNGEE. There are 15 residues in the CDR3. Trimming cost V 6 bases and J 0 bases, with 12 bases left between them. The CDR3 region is CASTPGTTNTGELFF. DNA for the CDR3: TGTGCCAGCACCCCCGGGACAACGAACACCGGGGAGCTGTTTTTT.

Written as DNA, the CDR3 is TGCGCCAGCAGCCAGGACGCGGGGGGGCCTAGGAATGAGCAGTTCTTC. The encoded protein is CASSQDAGGPRNEQFF. The V gene is TRBV4-1, the J gene TRBJ2-1; 9 bases line up with TRBD2. V lost 3 bases to trimming and J lost 7 bases; unmatched junction nucleotides: 10. The CDR3 spans 16 residues. The V gene's germline CDR1 is MGHRA and CDR2 YSYEKL.

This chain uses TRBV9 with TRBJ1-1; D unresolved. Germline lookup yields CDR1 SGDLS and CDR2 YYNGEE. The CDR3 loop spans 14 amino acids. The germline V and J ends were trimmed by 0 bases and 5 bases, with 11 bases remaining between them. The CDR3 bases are TGTGCCAGCAGCGTAGGGGAGGGCAGGACTGAAGCTTTCTTT. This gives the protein CASSVGEGRTEAFF.

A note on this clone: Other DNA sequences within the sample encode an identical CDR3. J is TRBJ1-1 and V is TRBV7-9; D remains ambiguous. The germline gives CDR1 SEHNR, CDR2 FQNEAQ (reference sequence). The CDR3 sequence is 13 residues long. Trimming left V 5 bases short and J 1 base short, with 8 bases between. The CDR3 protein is CASSPWGNTEAFF. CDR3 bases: TGTGCCAGCAGCCCCTGGGGGAACACTGAAGCTTTCTTT.

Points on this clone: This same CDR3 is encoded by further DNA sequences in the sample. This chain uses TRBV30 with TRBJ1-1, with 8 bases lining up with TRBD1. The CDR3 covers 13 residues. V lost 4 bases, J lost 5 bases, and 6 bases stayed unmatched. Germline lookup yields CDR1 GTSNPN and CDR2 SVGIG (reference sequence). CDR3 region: CAWTLQGGTEAFF. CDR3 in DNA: TGTGCCTGGACCCTACAGGGGGGAACTGAAGCTTTCTTT.

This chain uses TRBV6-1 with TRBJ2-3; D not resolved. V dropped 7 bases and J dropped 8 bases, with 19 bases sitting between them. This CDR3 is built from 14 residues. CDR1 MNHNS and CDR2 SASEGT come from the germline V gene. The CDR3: CASTALDGPVTQYF. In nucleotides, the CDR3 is TGTGCCAGCACCGCCTTGGACGGGCCGGTTACGCAGTATTTT.

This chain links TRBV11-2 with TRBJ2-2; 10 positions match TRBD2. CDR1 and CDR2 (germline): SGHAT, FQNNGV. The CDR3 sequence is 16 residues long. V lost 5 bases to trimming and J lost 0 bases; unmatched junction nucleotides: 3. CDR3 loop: CASSLTSGANTGELFF. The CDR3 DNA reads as TGTGCCAGCAGCCTTACTAGCGGGGCGAACACCGGGGAGCTGTTTTTT.

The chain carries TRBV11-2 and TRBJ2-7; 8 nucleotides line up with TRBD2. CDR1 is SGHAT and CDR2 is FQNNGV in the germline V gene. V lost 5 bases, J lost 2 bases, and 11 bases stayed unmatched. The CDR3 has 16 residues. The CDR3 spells CASSPWSLAETYEQYF. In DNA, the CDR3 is TGTGCCAGCAGCCCCTGGTCACTAGCGGAGACCTACGAGCAGTACTTC.

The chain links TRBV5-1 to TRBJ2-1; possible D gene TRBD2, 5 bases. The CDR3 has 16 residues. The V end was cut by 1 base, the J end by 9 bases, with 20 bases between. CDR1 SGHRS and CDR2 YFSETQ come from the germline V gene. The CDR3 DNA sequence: TGCGCCAGCAGCTTGAGTAGATCGGGTTTGGGGAGTGAGCAGTTCTTC. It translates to CASSLSRSGLGSEQFF.

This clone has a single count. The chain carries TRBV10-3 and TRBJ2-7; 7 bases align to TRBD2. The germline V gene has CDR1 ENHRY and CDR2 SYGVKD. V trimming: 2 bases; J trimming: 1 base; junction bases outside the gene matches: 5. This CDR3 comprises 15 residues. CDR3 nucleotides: TGTGCCATCAGTGAGGGGCCTAGCGGATCCTACGAGCAGTACTTC. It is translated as CAISEGPSGSYEQYF.

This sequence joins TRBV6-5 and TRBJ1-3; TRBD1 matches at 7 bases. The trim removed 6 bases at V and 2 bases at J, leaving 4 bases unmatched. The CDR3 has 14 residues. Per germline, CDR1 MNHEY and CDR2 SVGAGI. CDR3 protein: CASRIGTAGNTIYF. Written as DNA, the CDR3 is TGTGCCAGCAGAATAGGGACAGCTGGAAACACCATATATTTT.

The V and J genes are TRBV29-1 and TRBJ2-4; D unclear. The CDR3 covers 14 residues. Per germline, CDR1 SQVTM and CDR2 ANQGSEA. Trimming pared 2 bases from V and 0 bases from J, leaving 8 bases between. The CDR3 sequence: CSVESNLAKNIQYF. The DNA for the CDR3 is TGCAGCGTTGAAAGTAATCTAGCCAAAAACATTCAGTACTTC.

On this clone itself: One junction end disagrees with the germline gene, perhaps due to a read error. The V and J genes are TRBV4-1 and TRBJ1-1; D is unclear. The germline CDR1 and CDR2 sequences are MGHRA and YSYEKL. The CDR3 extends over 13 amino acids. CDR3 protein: CASSQVSRYLPIF. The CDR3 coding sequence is TGCGCCAGCAGCCAAGTCTCCCGGTATTTACCCATTTTT.

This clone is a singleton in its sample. CDR3 bases: TGTGCCAGCAGTTTTACTGGCCAGTTCAATCAGCCCCAGCATTTT. Translating it yields CASSFTGQFNQPQHF. The chain employs TRBV27 and TRBJ1-5; no clear D. Trimming stripped 3 bases from V and 3 bases from J, with 12 bases between. This CDR3 contains 15 residues. Germline values: CDR1 MNHEY, CDR2 SMNVEV (reference sequence).

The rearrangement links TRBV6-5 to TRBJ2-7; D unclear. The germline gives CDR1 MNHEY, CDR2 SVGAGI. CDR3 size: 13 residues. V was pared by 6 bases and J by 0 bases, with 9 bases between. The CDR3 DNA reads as TGTGCCAGCAGAACACCGGTCTCCTACGAGCAGTACTTC. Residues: CASRTPVSYEQYF.

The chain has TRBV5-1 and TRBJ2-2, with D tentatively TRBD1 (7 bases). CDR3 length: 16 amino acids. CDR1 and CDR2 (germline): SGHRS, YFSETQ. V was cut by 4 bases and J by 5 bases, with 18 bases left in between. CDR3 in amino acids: CASSQGTRGTTGELFF. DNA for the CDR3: TGCGCCAGCAGCCAAGGGACCAGGGGGACTACCGGGGAGCTGTTTTTT.

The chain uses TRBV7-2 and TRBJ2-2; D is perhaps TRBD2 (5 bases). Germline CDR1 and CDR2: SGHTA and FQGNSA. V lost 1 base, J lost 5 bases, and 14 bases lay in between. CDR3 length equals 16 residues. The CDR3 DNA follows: TGTGCCAGCAGCTTAGGAGGTAGCGTGAGGACCGGGGAGCTGTTTTTT. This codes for CASSLGGSVRTGELFF.

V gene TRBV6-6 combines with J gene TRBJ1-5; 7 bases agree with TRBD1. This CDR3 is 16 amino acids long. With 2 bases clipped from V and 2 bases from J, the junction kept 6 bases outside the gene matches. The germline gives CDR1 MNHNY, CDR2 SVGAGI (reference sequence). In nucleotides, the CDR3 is TGTGCCAGCAGTTACGGGCAGGGGGGACGCAATCAGCCCCAGCATTTT. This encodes CASSYGQGGRNQPQHF.

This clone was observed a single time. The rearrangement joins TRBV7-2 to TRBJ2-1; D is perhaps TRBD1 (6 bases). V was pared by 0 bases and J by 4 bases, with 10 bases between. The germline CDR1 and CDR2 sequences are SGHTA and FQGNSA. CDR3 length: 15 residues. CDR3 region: CASSLAYGQYNEQFF. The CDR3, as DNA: TGTGCCAGCAGCTTAGCGTATGGACAGTACAATGAGCAGTTCTTC.

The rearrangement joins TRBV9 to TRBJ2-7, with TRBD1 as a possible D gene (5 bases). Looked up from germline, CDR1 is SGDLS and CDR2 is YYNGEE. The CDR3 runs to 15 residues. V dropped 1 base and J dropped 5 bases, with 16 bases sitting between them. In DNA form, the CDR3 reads TGTGCCAGCAGCGTATACGAAGGGGTGGGCGACGAGCAGTACTTC. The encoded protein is CASSVYEGVGDEQYF.

CDR3 protein: CASSLGELVYNEQFF. CDR3 in DNA: TGTGCCAGCAGCTTGGGGGAATTGGTCTACAATGAGCAGTTCTTC. This rearrangement joins TRBV5-4 to TRBJ2-1; unclear D gene. Trimming pared 0 bases from V and 3 bases from J, leaving 10 bases between. This CDR3 has 15 residues. Germline V lookup: CDR1 SGHNT, CDR2 YYREEE (reference sequence). The full variable domain, its missing parts supplied by reference TRBV5-4 and TRBJ2-1, is ETGVTQSPTHLIKTRGQQVTLRCSSQSGHNTVSWYQQALGQGPQFIFQYYREEENGRGNFPPRFSGLQFPNYSSELNVNALELDDSALYLCASSLGELVYNEQFFGPGTRLTVL.

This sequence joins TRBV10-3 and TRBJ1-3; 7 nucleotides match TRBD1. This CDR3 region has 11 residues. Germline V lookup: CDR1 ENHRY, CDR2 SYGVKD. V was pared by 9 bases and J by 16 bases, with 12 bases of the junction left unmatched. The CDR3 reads CAINRGPAGYF. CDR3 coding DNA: TGTGCCATTAACAGGGGACCCGCAGGGTATTTT.

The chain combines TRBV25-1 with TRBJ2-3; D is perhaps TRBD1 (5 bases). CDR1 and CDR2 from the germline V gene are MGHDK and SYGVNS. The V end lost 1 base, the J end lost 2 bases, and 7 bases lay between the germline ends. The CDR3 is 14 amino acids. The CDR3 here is CASSELGVTDTQYF. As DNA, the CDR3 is TGTGCCAGCAGTGAATTAGGGGTCACAGATACGCAGTATTTT.

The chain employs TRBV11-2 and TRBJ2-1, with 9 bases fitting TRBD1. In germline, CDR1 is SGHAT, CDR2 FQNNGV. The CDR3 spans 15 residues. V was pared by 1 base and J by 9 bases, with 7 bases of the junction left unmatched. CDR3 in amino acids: CASSLGWGQGLEQFF. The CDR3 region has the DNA TGTGCCAGCAGCTTAGGGTGGGGACAGGGACTTGAGCAGTTCTTC.